The present TCR beta chain was sequenced within a study of blood T cell repertoires in COVID-19 (TCRdb year 2020). A note on the overall study: The collaborator samples originated in the United States, Italy and Spain and spanned the acute and convalescent phases of COVID-19. A freely available public database, intended as a resource for researchers studying the immune response to SARS-CoV-2, is where the repertoires were released. The sample metadata nearly always contained a de-identified subject ID, COVID-19 status, age in years and sex. Subjects who had been exposed to COVID-19, were actively infected with it, or had recovered from it provided the deeply sampled blood TCRbeta repertoires that made up the dataset. Samples came from the ongoing ImmuneRACE study (first 160 participants) plus 1,254 subjects from 6 global collaborators. Where available, HLA class I and class II types were taken from metadata supplied by the sample provider and were not determined by assay-based typing. The prospective study material was composed of cDNA or gDNA derived from T cells, B-cell-depleted T cells, or PBMCs.

In its sample, this clone was seen once. No cognate antigen has been identified for it. Base quality data are lacking; no much larger clone is found one base away. The germline ends are 21 bases apart after V is trimmed by 5 bases and J by 5 bases. The CDR3 measures 16 amino acids from cysteine to phenylalanine. The CDR3 DNA has 48 bases and is translated from base 1. The germline V gene specifies SGHTA as CDR1 and FQGTGA as CDR2. TCRbeta CDR3 regions were amplified from genomic DNA using the immunoSEQ Assay, a bias-controlled multiplex PCR. The source study handled its data this way. Within the assay, amplification of reference gene primers was used to estimate how many nucleated cells each sample contained. Sequence reads were collapsed and filtered to measure the absolute abundance of every unique TCRbeta CDR3 rearrangement. For each sample, productive Simpson clonality was calculated as the square root of Simpson's diversity index over productive rearrangements. The clones in this table, taken by TCRdb from immuneACCESS, are in-frame only. Not every clone is retained; where verified, under half of the shortfall comes from an unresolved V gene, and the cause of the rest is unknown. D and trimming were read from the DNA, whereas the V and J calls and clone size are those reported in that table. The sample table shows roughly 150,000 clones, and over 80% are seen once. The ten largest make up around 5% of the sample.

What the research found in general, with its limitations: Clinical and demographic metadata were provided uncurated, with the amount varying by source and participant.

Participants in the prospective study were aged roughly 18 to 90 years, lived in under 30 United States geographic areas, and enrolled through a virtual design. In the prospective study, participants were assigned to cohorts based on the clinical history participants reported in a screening survey and a study questionnaire. Exposed participants had been in contact, within 2 weeks of entering the study, with a person who had a PCR-confirmed or clinician-diagnosed case of COVID-19. In the prospective study, whole blood, serum and a nasopharyngeal or oropharyngeal swab were collected from each participant by mobile phlebotomists. Over a roughly two-month period, participants in the prospective study had the option of providing additional blood draws and questionnaires. Before DNA extraction, blood samples from the prospective study were shipped at room temperature or frozen.

Recombination joined TRBV7-3 with TRBJ1-1; a weak D assignment points to TRBD1 (5 bases agree). This receptor was taken from a man in his 70s who had been exposed to COVID-19. The sequenced sample was PBMCs or T cells enriched from blood (not recorded which). The encoded CDR3 is CASSLYPQGRGTEAFF. The DNA is as follows: TGTGCCAGCAGCCTTTATCCTCAGGGAAGGGGAACTGAAGCTTTCTTT.